This record concerns one T cell receptor beta chain sequence. Its antigen has not been determined. Base-call qualities are not available, and no considerably larger clone is one nucleotide away. V loses 2 bases, J loses 7 bases, and the germline ends lie 9 bases apart. Taken from the germline V gene, the CDR1 and CDR2 loops are SGHDT and YYEEEE. The cysteine opens and the phenylalanine closes a CDR3 of 12 amino acids. The read is trimmed to its CDR3 DNA, 36 bases read in frame from base 1. This sample's time point label indicates: baseline before first vaccination. Vaccinee samples were obtained from the UK trials COV001 and COV002, which included a single-blind randomized controlled phase 2/3 trial of AZD1222 (ChAdOx1 nCoV-19) in healthy adults. Trial participant PBMC samples were collected at day 0 and day 28 after the second dose for TCRbeta chain sequencing. The sample originates from a study of T cell responses to AZD1222 COVID-19 vaccine (dated by TCRdb to 2020 to 2023). Context from the whole study: AZD1222 recipients whose second dose came at about 4 weeks and those whose second dose came at about 12 weeks were combined into one group, since spike-specific TCR depth and breadth did not differ between the two schedules. A total of about 250 trial participants underwent TCR sequencing, of whom some 200 had received two doses of AZD1222 and roughly 26 had received two doses of the MenACWY control vaccine. Trial participants were enrolled by age into subgroups of 18-55, 56-69 and 70-plus years, and around 150, 28 and 57 TCR-sequenced participants, respectively, were included in these subgroups.

The CDR3 regions of human TCRbeta chains were analyzed by immunosequencing. The original methods were these. Repertoire TCRs were matched against a reference library of SARS-CoV-2-specific TCRs generated with the MIRA antigen-specificity platform. Breadth meant the fraction of unique TCRs that were SARS-CoV-2-associated, whereas depth meant the fraction of total T cells that were SARS-CoV-2-associated. Using the MIRA data, every spike-specific TCR was mapped to the spike region that the TCR reacted to and assigned to either a CD4 or a CD8 class. Log10-transformed breadth and depth values were compared by one-way ANOVA with Sidak's multiple comparisons tests. The table was pulled from immuneACCESS by TCRdb, which kept in-frame rearrangements only. Such tables lose some clones; where checked, under half of the loss comes from unresolved V genes, and the rest has no known cause. V, J and clone size are those of that table, while D and trimming were read from the DNA. The sample table holds about 120,000 clones, of which about 88% were seen once. 2.4% of the sample goes to the ten largest clones.

What the study reported, not specific to this receptor: The vaccine-associated CD4 TCRs covered the entire spike protein, and the dominant responses fell in regions 160-218 and 743-854. Conclusions about previously exposed vaccinees are limited because only a handful of AZD1222 recipients were SARS-CoV-2 seropositive at baseline. In the small 56-69-year group, the increase in depth fell short of significance, most likely because of low power. Spike-specific TCR breadth and depth rose significantly after two AZD1222 doses compared with day 0 and with MenACWY recipients. Because no day 14 peak-response samples were available, the repertoires could be characterized only after the peak T cell response. Epitopes outside the regions mutated in the B.1.351 and B.1.1.7 variants were reportedly recognized by nearly half of the unique spike-specific TCRs. Most participants were white British and females outnumbered males, and the authors suggested that clonal diversity may have been underestimated.

The chain uses TRBV5-6 and TRBJ1-1; TRBD1 is possibly the D segment (5 matching bases). The material sequenced was peripheral blood, taken on day 0 of AZD1222 vaccination. The receptor was isolated from an adult in good health. The CDR3 here reads CASSLQADEAFF. The DNA reads as follows: TGTGCCAGCAGCTTACAGGCCGATGAAGCTTTCTTT. Outside the CDR3, residues come from the reference TRBV5-6 and TRBJ1-1 proteins, so the full variable domain is: DAGVTQSPTHLIKTRGQQVTLRCSPKSGHDTVSWYQQALGQGPQFIFQYYEEEERQRGNFPDRFSGHQFPNYSSELNVNALLLGDSALYLCASSLQADEAFFGQGTRLTVV.